This is a list of T cell receptor beta chains from one sample in a study of spatial heterogeneity in lung cancer. TCRdb passed the 5' RACE reads through MiXCR, listing each CDR3 protein once. The sample lists about 120,000 distinct CDR3 sequences; more than 9% were seen once. Material: PBMCs, obtained at follow-up. The receptors derive from a male donor with early-stage non-small cell lung cancer. CDR3s include the opening cysteine and the closing phenylalanine or tryptophan. The order of the fields is J gene, D gene, clone size, V gene, CDR3 protein, CDR3 DNA. D genes are given only for firm matches. Clone size is given for some rows only: seen once, a few or many times, or a class if the clone is expanded.

>TRBJ2-3|TRBD1|-|TRBV11-2
CASSMDRVSDTQYF
TGTGCCAGCAGCATGGACAGGGTATCAGATACGCAGTATTTT
>TRBJ1-6|-|few|TRBV15
CATSRDRANSPLHF
TGTGCCACCAGCAGAGATCGGGCTAATTCACCCCTCCACTTT
>TRBJ1-5|-|many|TRBV28
CASLGGGRRSNQPQHF
TGTGCCAGCCTCGGGGGGGGCAGGAGAAGCAATCAGCCCCAGCATTTT
>TRBJ2-4|-|-|TRBV7-6
CASSARGGQNIQYF
TGTGCCAGCAGCGCCCGCGGGGGCCAAAACATTCAGTACTTC
>TRBJ2-1|-|few|TRBV20-1
CSARPPENEQFF
TGCAGTGCTAGACCTCCCGAAAATGAGCAGTTCTTC
>TRBJ1-5|-|many|TRBV4-1
CASSQLYSNQPQHF
TGCGCCAGCAGCCAGCTCTATAGCAATCAGCCCCAGCATTTT
>TRBJ2-3|TRBD2|few|TRBV24-1
CATSDSRTSLSTDTQYF
TGTGCCACCAGTGATTCGAGGACTAGTCTTAGCACAGATACGCAGTATTTT
>TRBJ2-3|-|many|TRBV10-3
CAISEGGPYTQYF
TGTGCCATCAGTGAGGGGGGGCCTTATACGCAGTATTTT
>TRBJ1-5|-|-|TRBV7-8
CASGPGNQPQHF
TGTGCCAGCGGGCCAGGGAATCAGCCCCAGCATTTT
>TRBJ1-6|-|-|TRBV9
CASCYNSPLHF
TGTGCCAGTTGCTATAATTCACCCCTCCACTTT
>TRBJ2-3|TRBD2|few|TRBV2
CASSITSGGLRQTDTQYF
TGTGCCAGCAGTATCACTAGCGGGGGGCTACGGCAAACAGATACGCAGTATTTT
>TRBJ1-6|-|many|TRBV9
CASSVTGLNSPLHF
TGTGCCAGCAGCGTGACGGGGCTTAATTCACCCCTCCACTTT
>TRBJ2-7|-|many|TRBV4-1
CASSQQQGIYYEQYF
TGCGCCAGCAGCCAACAACAGGGCATTTACTACGAGCAGTACTTC
>TRBJ1-4|-|many|TRBV29-1
CSVQRGSGEKLFF
TGCAGCGTCCAACGGGGGTCAGGGGAAAAACTGTTTTTT
>TRBJ2-1|TRBD2|-|TRBV7-3
CASSATSGGYNEQFF
TGTGCCAGCAGCGCTACTAGCGGGGGCTACAATGAGCAGTTCTTC
>TRBJ2-4|TRBD2|many|TRBV5-1
CASSLGPGRAGALLAKNIQYF
TGCGCCAGCAGCTTGGGCCCGGGGAGAGCGGGGGCCCTACTAGCCAAAAACATTCAGTACTTC
>TRBJ2-7|TRBD1|few|TRBV5-1
CASSGDRLRGEQYF
TGCGCCAGCAGCGGGGACAGGTTGAGGGGCGAGCAGTACTTC
>TRBJ1-3|TRBD1|many|TRBV10-3
CAILTGRNTIYF
TGTGCCATCTTGACAGGGAGAAACACCATATATTTT
>TRBJ2-3|-|-|TRBV5-1
CASSLSGIDTQYF
TGCGCCAGCAGCTTGTCCGGGATAGATACGCAGTATTTT
>TRBJ1-2|TRBD1|few|TRBV18
CASSPTGSTGGNYGYTF
TGTGCCAGCTCACCTACCGGGAGCACAGGGGGCAACTATGGCTACACCTTC